What follows are 31 T cell receptor beta chains derived from one specimen sequenced in a study of blood T cell repertoires in COVID-19. TCRdb keeps only in-frame clones here, not all; method: immunoSEQ multiplex PCR. The data show over 350,000 clones, with roughly 88% seen just once and 0.95% to 1% held by the top ten. The specimen sequenced was PBMCs or T cells enriched from blood (not recorded which). These receptors came from a woman between 25 and 40 years old with acute COVID-19.

The chain has TRBV29-1 and TRBJ2-5; the D gene is possibly TRBD1 (6 bases). The CDR3 runs 14 residues. V lost 6 bases and J lost 5, with 19 bases in between. In germline, CDR1 is SQVTM, CDR2 ANQGSEA. CDR3 coding DNA: TGCAGCGTGAAAGCCAGGGGTTCAAGGGAGACCCAGTACTTC. Protein product: CSVKARGSRETQYF.

The chain couples TRBV5-8 to TRBJ1-1; the match to TRBD1 covers 8 bases. Germline V CDR1 and CDR2: SGHTS, YDEGEE. Unmatched junction bases numbered 6, after V lost 4 bases and J lost 7 bases. The CDR3 has 13 amino acids. This chain's CDR3 is CASSIGTGFEAFF. CDR3 bases: TGTGCCAGCAGCATCGGGACAGGCTTTGAAGCTTTCTTT.

The genes are TRBV7-3 and TRBJ2-3, with 9 nucleotides matching TRBD2. Germline V gene lookup returns CDR1 SGHTA and CDR2 FQGTGA. The trim removed 5 bases at V and 2 bases at J, leaving 5 bases unmatched. The CDR3 consists of 15 residues. CDR3 protein: CASSPQRGDTDTQYF. The CDR3 coding sequence is TGTGCCAGCAGCCCCCAGCGGGGGGACACAGATACGCAGTATTTT.

As for this clone: Other nucleotide sequences from this sample produce the same CDR3. The J gene is TRBJ1-2, the V gene TRBV5-1; 9 nucleotides agree with TRBD1. Germline CDR1 is SGHRS and CDR2 is YFSETQ. This CDR3 contains 14 residues. Unmatched junction bases numbered 2, after V lost 0 bases and J lost 5 bases. The CDR3 DNA reads TGCGCCAGCAGCTTGGACGGACAGGGGTATGGCTACACCTTC. It is translated as CASSLDGQGYGYTF.

The chain uses TRBV2 and TRBJ1-5; D is perhaps TRBD1 (6 bases). The CDR3 sequence is 15 residues long. V lost 8 bases to trimming and J lost 2 bases, with 16 bases between them. CDR1 and CDR2 (germline): SNHLY, FYNNEI. DNA for the CDR3: TGTGCCAGCGGGCAGGGGCGCCCCGGCAATCAGCCCCAGCATTTT. It yields the protein CASGQGRPGNQPQHF.

Only one count was recorded for this clone. DNA for the CDR3: TGTGCCAGCGGGAGGGCCCCTGAAGCTTTCTTT. As protein: CASGRAPEAFF. The rearrangement uses TRBV11-2 and TRBJ1-1; D gene ambiguous. This CDR3 contains 11 residues. CDR1 is SGHAT and CDR2 is FQNNGV in the germline V gene. V was cut by 8 bases and J by 6 bases, with 10 bases left in between.

CDR3 in DNA: TGTGCCACCAGTGTGGGGAGTACAGATACGCAGTATTTT. It specifies CATSVGSTDTQYF. The gene calls are TRBV24-1 and TRBJ2-3, with D perhaps matching TRBD2 (5 bases). Trimming removed 5 bases from V and 3 bases from J, with 8 bases in between. Germline values: CDR1 KGHDR, CDR2 SFDVKD. This CDR3 has 13 amino acids.

The V and J genes are TRBV5-1 and TRBJ1-1; 7 nucleotides align to TRBD1. The V segment lost 9 bases and the J segment 2 bases; nucleotides outside the gene matches: 7. From germline, CDR1 is SGHRS and CDR2 YFSETQ. The CDR3 spans 13 residues. CDR3: CATQQGLNTEAFF. CDR3 bases: TGCGCCACGCAACAGGGGTTAAACACTGAAGCTTTCTTT.

The chain employs TRBV14 and TRBJ2-1, with D perhaps TRBD2 (6 bases). The CDR3 has 15 residues. Trimming removed 5 bases from V and 11 bases from J, with 22 bases in between. In germline, CDR1 is SGHDN, CDR2 FVKESK. DNA for the CDR3: TGTGCCAGCAGCGGGGGACTCCCCACCGTCTCCAAGCAGTTCTTC. Residues: CASSGGLPTVSKQFF. Combining the CDR3 with reference TRBV14 and TRBJ2-1 gives the whole variable domain EAGVTQFPSHSVIEKGQTVTLRCDPISGHDNLYWYRRVMGKEIKFLLHFVKESKQDESGMPNNRFLAERTGGTYSTLKVQPAELEDSGVYFCASSGGLPTVSKQFFGPGTRLTVL.

The V and J genes are TRBV4-1 and TRBJ2-5; TRBD2 aligns across 7 bases. Looked up from germline, CDR1 is MGHRA and CDR2 is YSYEKL. V gave up 0 bases and J gave up 4 bases; unmatched junction bases: 5. There are 15 residues in the CDR3. The CDR3, as DNA: TGCGCCAGCAGCCAAGATTGGGGACTATCAGAGACCCAGTACTTC. Its protein is CASSQDWGLSETQYF.

V is TRBV3-1 (or the pseudogene TRBV3-2) and J is TRBJ2-5, with TRBD2 matching 10 bases. The CDR3 spans 15 residues. Germline CDR1 and CDR2: LGHDT and YNNKEL (reference sequence). Germline trimming cut 1 base from V and 5 bases from J; bases unmatched to any gene: 4. CDR3 region: CASSQVVSGGETQYF. The CDR3 DNA sequence: TGTGCCAGCAGCCAAGTGGTTAGCGGGGGGGAGACCCAGTACTTC.

The chain carries TRBV4-2 and TRBJ1-4; D remains ambiguous. Germline V gene lookup returns CDR1 LGHNA and CDR2 YNFKEQ. Trimming cost V 1 base and J 6 bases, with 12 bases left between them. The CDR3 has 15 amino acids. The CDR3 region has the DNA TGTGCCAGCAGCCAAGGGGAGGTGCACGATGAAAAACTGTTTTTT. Translating gives CASSQGEVHDEKLFF.

The table lists this clone with a count of one. This chain connects TRBV5-5 to TRBJ2-7; 8 bases are a match to TRBD1. Trimming at V came to 2 bases and at J to 1 base, leaving 5 bases not matched to a gene. Germline V gene sequence: CDR1 SGHKS, CDR2 YYEKEE (reference sequence). This CDR3 is 15 amino acids long. The CDR3 DNA follows: TGTGCCAGCAGCTTCGTGGACAGGGCTTCCTACGAGCAGTACTTC. Encoded protein: CASSFVDRASYEQYF.

J is TRBJ1-1 and V is TRBV29-1; no clear D. The V and J ends lost 6 bases and 5 bases respectively, with 13 bases between them. The germline V gene encodes CDR1 SQVTM and CDR2 ANQGSEA. The CDR3 loop spans 12 amino acids. CDR3 nucleotide sequence: TGCAGCGTGGAGGGAGGAGGAACTGAAGCTTTCTTT. Translating it yields CSVEGGGTEAFF.

The chain has TRBV6-5 and TRBJ2-7; D is undetermined. The CDR3 is 15 residues long. V was pared by 1 base and J by 3 bases, with 13 bases between. In germline, CDR1 is MNHEY, CDR2 SVGAGI. Here the CDR3 reads CASSYFVTSYYEQYF. Written as DNA, the CDR3 is TGTGCCAGCAGTTACTTCGTGACATCATACTACGAGCAGTACTTC.

This clone was detected once. This chain joins TRBV28 and TRBJ1-6; 7 bases are a match to TRBD1. The V gene's germline CDR1 is MDHEN and CDR2 SYDVKM. The V segment lost 7 bases and the J segment 10 bases; nucleotides outside the gene matches: 13. CDR3 size: 15 residues. The DNA for the CDR3 is TGTGCCAGCACCCTAATGAGGGGGCGGTTGTCACCCCTCCACTTT. Translation gives CASTLMRGRLSPLHF.

V and J are TRBV2 and TRBJ2-3; D gene ambiguous. The V gene's germline CDR1 is SNHLY and CDR2 FYNNEI. This CDR3 is 13 amino acids long. The V and J ends lost 3 bases and 10 bases respectively, with 14 bases between them. The CDR3 DNA sequence: TGTGCCAGCAGTGACACGCGAATAACGGCGCAGTATTTT. As protein: CASSDTRITAQYF.

The CDR3, as DNA: TGTGCCAGCAGTTCGCGACAGCTCGGTCAGCCCCAGCATTTT. Protein sequence: CASSSRQLGQPQHF. The V and J genes are TRBV27 and TRBJ1-5, with TRBD1 as a possible D gene (5 bases). This CDR3 has 14 residues. V was pared by 4 bases and J by 6 bases, with 13 bases between. Per the germline V gene, CDR1 is MNHEY and CDR2 is SMNVEV (reference sequence).

The rearrangement uses TRBV27 and TRBJ2-6; TRBD2 aligns across 7 bases. V trimming: 5 bases; J trimming: 4 bases; junction bases outside the gene matches: 2. Germline V gene data show CDR1 as MNHEY and CDR2 as SMNVEV (reference sequence). The CDR3 covers 14 residues. CDR3 sequence: CASSPRGGANVLTF. The CDR3 coding sequence is TGTGCCAGCAGTCCGCGGGGGGGGGCCAACGTCCTGACTTTC.

The gene calls are TRBV28 and TRBJ1-1; no clear D. V was trimmed by 8 bases and J by 1 base, leaving 5 bases between them. Germline loops: CDR1 MDHEN, CDR2 SYDVKM. The CDR3 extends over 11 amino acids. CDR3 nucleotides: TGTGCCAGCGTCCAGAACACTGAAGCTTTCTTT. Its protein is CASVQNTEAFF. The full variable domain, in which reference TRBV28 and TRBJ1-1 provide the parts outside the CDR3, is DVKVTQSSRYLVKRTGEKVFLECVQDMDHENMFWYRQDPGLGLRLIYFSYDVKMKEKGDIPEGYSVSREKKERFSLILESASTNQTSMYLCASVQNTEAFFGQGTRLTVV.

This clone was detected once. In the same sample, other DNA sequences code for this CDR3. This rearrangement joins TRBV24-1 to TRBJ1-5; D remains ambiguous. This CDR3 region has 12 residues. V was clipped by 4 bases and J by 7 bases, with 7 bases between them. Germline V CDR1 and CDR2: KGHDR, SFDVKD. The CDR3 DNA follows: TGTGCCACCAGTGACCCGGGACAGCCCCAGCATTTT. Translation gives CATSDPGQPQHF.

This chain links TRBV3-1 (or the pseudogene TRBV3-2) with TRBJ1-2; tentatively, D is TRBD1 (5 bases). Germline-derived CDR1 and CDR2 are LGHDT and YNNKEL (reference sequence). V dropped 4 bases and J dropped 6 bases, with 18 bases sitting between them. This CDR3 region has 15 residues. The CDR3 here is CASSPQVGGTDGYTF. Written as DNA, the CDR3 is TGTGCCAGCAGCCCGCAAGTGGGGGGGACGGATGGCTACACCTTC.

The chain has TRBV2 and TRBJ2-7; tentative D call: TRBD1 (5 bases). Looked up from germline, CDR1 is SNHLY and CDR2 is FYNNEI. The CDR3 length is 11 residues. The V and J ends lost 6 bases and 5 bases respectively, with 8 bases between them. The CDR3: CASRRGNEQYF. CDR3 nucleotides: TGTGCCAGCAGAAGGGGAAACGAGCAGTACTTC.

This rearrangement joins TRBV13 to TRBJ2-2; TRBD1 might be the D (6 bases). V dropped 4 bases and J dropped 4 bases, with 10 bases sitting between them. The CDR3 has 14 amino acids. CDR1 is PRHDT, CDR2 FYEKMQ, per germline (reference sequence). Here the CDR3 reads CASSSQGPTGELFF. The DNA of the CDR3 is TGTGCCAGCAGCTCACAGGGACCCACCGGGGAGCTGTTTTTT. The whole variable domain, remainder taken from reference TRBV13 and TRBJ2-2, is AAGVIQSPRHLIKEKRETATLKCYPIPRHDTVYWYQQGPGQDPQFLISFYEKMQSDKGSIPDRFSAQQFSDYHSELNMSSLELGDSALYFCASSSQGPTGELFFGEGSRLTVL.

The gene calls are TRBV2 and TRBJ2-1; possibly TRBD2 for D (6 bases). Trimming shortened V by 9 bases and J by 3 bases, and 18 bases separated the two germline ends. Germline-derived CDR1 and CDR2 are SNHLY and FYNNEI. CDR3 length: 15 amino acids. The CDR3 sequence: CARLNPLANYNEQFF. In DNA form, the CDR3 reads TGTGCCAGACTAAACCCTCTAGCGAACTACAATGAGCAGTTCTTC.

This chain joins TRBV29-1 and TRBJ2-3; D remains unclear. Trimming cost V 4 bases and J 2 bases, with 7 bases left between them. Germline V gives CDR1 SQVTM, CDR2 ANQGSEA. The CDR3 contains 12 residues. CDR3 sequence: CSVAQVTDTQYF. For the CDR3, the DNA is TGCAGCGTTGCCCAGGTCACAGATACGCAGTATTTT.

The V call is TRBV19, the J call TRBJ1-5; no firm D call. CDR1 is LNHDA and CDR2 is SQIVND in the germline V gene (reference sequence). This CDR3 comprises 14 residues. V shed 3 bases and J shed 2 bases, with 8 bases lying between them. This chain's CDR3 is CASSMRIGNQPQHF. The CDR3 DNA reads as TGTGCCAGTAGTATGCGAATTGGCAATCAGCCCCAGCATTTT.

To note about this clone: Mismatch with germline at one junction end may stem from a read error. V gene TRBV6-1 combines with J gene TRBJ1-4; 9 bases map to TRBD1. Germline assignment: CDR1 MNHNS and CDR2 SASEGT. There are 18 residues in the CDR3. CDR3 sequence: CASGDRDRVYQANEKLFF. The CDR3 DNA is TGTGCCAGCGGTGACCGGGACAGGGTGTACCAAGCTAATGAAAAACTGTTTTTT.

The CDR3 is CASSARGWDEQFF. CDR3 sequence (DNA): TGTGCCAGCAGCGCCAGGGGTTGGGATGAGCAGTTCTTC. The V gene is TRBV7-3, the J gene TRBJ2-1; D may be TRBD1 (6 bases). Per the germline V gene, CDR1 is SGHTA and CDR2 is FQGTGA. The CDR3 totals 13 residues. V dropped 5 bases and J dropped 8 bases, with 13 bases sitting between them.

The chain couples TRBV27 to TRBJ2-7, with D possibly being TRBD2 (6 bases). Trimming took 6 bases from V and 2 from J, leaving 20 bases between them. There are 16 residues in the CDR3. Germline V CDR1 and CDR2: MNHEY, SMNVEV (reference sequence). The CDR3 loop reads CASSLGGVDSTYEQYF. The DNA for the CDR3 is TGTGCCAGCAGCCTTGGAGGGGTTGACTCTACCTACGAGCAGTACTTC.

The chain has TRBV24-1 and TRBJ1-1, with D uncertain. The V end was cut by 2 bases, the J end by 7 bases, with 7 bases between. The CDR3 has 12 amino acids. Germline lookup yields CDR1 KGHDR and CDR2 SFDVKD. The CDR3 protein is CATSDWSGEAFF. The CDR3 DNA is TGTGCCACCAGTGATTGGAGTGGTGAAGCTTTCTTT.